This T cell receptor (beta chain) was sequenced in a study of blood T cell repertoires in COVID-19. Study as a whole: Both acute and convalescent COVID-19 samples were obtained from the United States, Italy and Spain. In each case, the material was cDNA or gDNA derived from T cells, B-cell-depleted T cells, or PBMCs.

Trimming pared 3 bases from V and 8 bases from J, leaving 10 bases between. The CDR3 runs 12 residues. Looked up from germline, CDR1 is GTSNPN and CDR2 is SVGIG (reference sequence). In the authors' methods: Scientists estimated how many nucleated cells there were by amplifying reference gene primers. Data came from immunoSEQ multiplex PCR; TCRdb stores just in-frame clones and leaves some out. D and trimming come from the DNA, and the V and J calls and clone size come from that table. This sample has 150,000 to 200,000 clones; around 90% occur once, and the top ten carry about 1.6%. The clonotype comes from a woman in her fifties or sixties with acute or convalescent COVID-19. The V gene is TRBV30, the J gene TRBJ1-4; unclear D gene. Sequenced input: peripheral blood. CDR3 sequence (DNA): TGTGCCTGGAGAGCGGAAGGGGAAAAACTGTTTTTT. It yields the protein CAWRAEGEKLFF.